This TCR beta chain was recovered during a study of blood T cell repertoires in COVID-19 (TCRdb year 2020). For the wider study: Collaborator samples came from the United States, Italy and Spain and covered acute and convalescent phases of COVID-19. A de-identified subject ID, COVID-19 status, age in years and sex were almost always included in the sample metadata. The repertoires were released in a freely available public database intended as a resource for research on the immune response to SARS-CoV-2. Where available, HLA class I and class II types were taken from metadata supplied by the sample provider and were not determined by assay-based typing. The samples were drawn from the first 160 participants of the ongoing ImmuneRACE study and from over a thousand subjects provided by 6 global collaborators. The material from the prospective study consisted of cDNA or gDNA derived from T cells, B-cell-depleted T cells, or PBMCs. Deeply sampled blood TCRbeta repertoires from subjects exposed to, actively infected with, or recovered from COVID-19 were included in the dataset.

In Seattle, one collaborating source enrolled patients while the infection was active and tracked those patients longitudinally over the course of disease. Collaborating institutions collected whole blood in K2EDTA tubes following their own protocols. For TCRbeta analysis, collaborators shipped samples in one of three forms: frozen whole blood, isolated PBMCs, or DNA extracted from either of those sample types. The immunoSEQ Assay, a bias-controlled multiplex PCR, was used to amplify TCRbeta CDR3 regions from genomic DNA. The study's processing was this. Within the assay, amplification of reference gene primers was used to estimate how many nucleated cells each sample contained. To quantify the absolute abundance of each unique TCRbeta CDR3 rearrangement, sequence reads were collapsed and filtered. Productive Simpson clonality was computed per sample as the square root of Simpson's diversity index over productive rearrangements. TCRdb holds this immuneACCESS table with in-frame rearrangements only. Some clones are missing; in checked studies, unresolved V genes explain under half, and the rest has no known cause. The V and J calls and clone size were taken over from that table, and D and trimming were inferred from the DNA. Recorded for this sample are around 300,000 clones; around nine tenths of them occurred a single time. The ten largest clonotypes hold roughly 7.3% of the sample.

A note on this clone: Its antigen is not yet known. No much larger clonotype is one base removed from it; base qualities were not supplied.

V is trimmed back by 1 base and J by 7 bases, and the junction contains 6 bases that no gene match accounts for. As encoded in the germline V gene (reference sequence), CDR1 is SGHNT while CDR2 is YYREEE. The CDR3 numbers 15 residues from cysteine through phenylalanine. Here the CDR3 DNA is all that survives: 45 bases in frame from base 1. Study-level results and caveats: How much clinical and demographic metadata was included differed by source and by participant, and the metadata was provided uncurated.

The sequence came from a woman younger than 45 with COVID-19, enrolled during active disease. This receptor chain uses TRBV5-4 and TRBJ2-2; 8 bases in between match TRBD1. Sequenced: peripheral blood. The CDR3 region has the sequence CASSLIGQGNGELFF. In nucleotide form, the sequence is TGTGCCAGCAGCTTGATAGGACAGGGTAACGGGGAGCTGTTTTTT.